This T cell receptor beta chain is drawn from a study of monozygotic twins with inflammatory bowel disease (dated by TCRdb to between 2018 and 2020). In the study overall: The full study comprised around 28 monozygotic twin pairs: nine German pairs (four IBD-concordant, five IBD-discordant) and 19 IBD-discordant Danish pairs. The search for disease-associated traits relied mainly on comparing IBD patients with their genetically identical healthy co-twins within discordant pairs. Each individual had, on average, about 151 000 unique TCRalpha sequences and 181 000 unique TCRbeta sequences available for analysis. General conclusions and limits of the study: No difference in repertoire similarity was observed between concordant and discordant twins, possibly owing to limited statistical power. The analysis was unable to tell different T cell subtypes apart. The results gave no support for a single strong signal or clonotype linked to IBD. Fewer clonotypes were shared with other individuals by IBD patients than by healthy twins, most markedly in patients showing signs of disease activity. Differing immunosuppressive treatments among patients may have added background noise and inter-individual variability to the repertoires. Measured by the inverse Simpson index, TCRbeta repertoire diversity was lower in IBD patients than in their healthy co-twins.

From each donor, a roughly 2.6 ml peripheral blood sample was collected into PAXgene tubes and stored at -80 degrees C. Total RNA was isolated from whole blood with the PAXgene blood miRNA kit on an automated QIAcube, without T cell sorting. Peripheral blood from monozygotic twin pairs, either concordant or discordant for inflammatory bowel disease, underwent deep TCRalpha and TCRbeta repertoire profiling that used unique molecular barcoding. For every twin pair, smoking habits were documented, and each individual was categorised as a current, former or never smoker. CDR3 length: 12 amino acids, cysteine to phenylalanine. The protein alone is recorded here. CDR1 and CDR2 (SGHRS, YFSETQ) derive from the germline V gene. A word on this clonotype: Its antigen is unknown.

Library construction relied on 5' RACE. The input for every TCR library was around 3.5 ug of total RNA. For each sample, cDNA synthesis with SMARTScribe reverse transcriptase was split into eight separate reactions. During cDNA synthesis, template switching introduced unique molecular identifiers that contained a 6-nucleotide sample barcode. TCRalpha and TCRbeta cDNA was amplified in two nested PCRs of roughly 16 and 10 cycles, and bead purification was carried out after each PCR. Before amplification, the cDNA was both treated with uracil DNA-glycosylase and purified with the QIAquick PCR purification kit. The second PCR added Illumina TruSeq-compatible adapters along with sample-specific barcodes. Library quality and concentration were checked on TapeStation and Qubit, and libraries were pooled at around 5 ng each. The pooled libraries were sequenced with 2 x 100 bp reads and custom sequencing primers on an Illumina HiSeq2500 single-index Rapid Run. The paper's data handling went like this. MiGEC version 1.2.6 was used for UMI-based consensus assembly, which corrected PCR and sequencing errors. MiXCR version 2.1.1 handled V(D)J alignment, clonotype assembly and CDR3 extraction. Gene usage, clonotype sharing and MAIT/NKT TCR abundance were normalised by analysing the top 1000, 10 000 and 20 000 clonotypes per sample. After downsampling to 27 000 UMIs, diversity was calculated as the inverse Simpson index using the vegan R package. Statistical testing used paired Mann-Whitney U tests on the discordant twin pairs and applied Benjamini-Hochberg correction for multiple testing. After TCRdb reprocessed the reads, each CDR3 protein sequence was kept as one row, without DNA. The V and J calls, along with clone size, are taken from TCRdb and not from the paper's own processing. This sample's table carries about 300,000 distinct CDR3 sequences. The ten largest clonotypes hold approximately 5.9% of the sample.

Sequencing was performed on blood. This clonotype was obtained from a human donor with ulcerative colitis or Crohn's disease, or a healthy co-twin of an affected twin (not recorded which). The sequence links TRBV5-1 to TRBJ2-7. CDR3 reads: CASSESSYEQYF.